This TCR beta chain was observed in a study of persistence of HIV-infected CD4 T cells. Note on this clone: What it recognizes is unknown.

Cells were stimulated nonspecifically with anti-CD3/anti-CD28 magnetic beads. Responding CD4+ T cells were sorted by upregulation of both CD40 ligand and CD69. The CDR3 extends over 12 amino acids. Germline V CDR1 and CDR2: SGHVS, FQNEAQ. Deletions cut 5 bases from V and 6 bases from J, with 11 bases between. This was the immunoSEQ version 4 assay in survey mode. TCRdb keeps only in-frame clones here, not all; method: immunoSEQ multiplex PCR. There are tens of thousands of clones in the sample; about 90% occur only once, and about 3.1% lies in the top ten. This TCR was sampled from an adult woman with HIV who was CMV-seropositive. Sequenced material: CD4+ T cells sorted from PBMCs after 18-hour stimulation, taken from a patient who received antiretroviral therapy. This chain connects TRBV7-8 to TRBJ2-7, with D possibly being TRBD1 (6 bases). CDR3 loop: CASSPGVGEQYF. The CDR3 coding sequence is TGTGCCAGCAGCCCAGGGGTAGGCGAGCAGTACTTC.